These 27 T cell receptor beta chains were sequenced from one sample in a study of blood T cell repertoires in COVID-19. The repertoire was sequenced with immunoSEQ multiplex PCR; TCRdb's copy has only in-frame clones and lacks some. The sample includes fewer than 250,000 clones, about four fifths seen only once; the top ten take 2.5%. Source material: peripheral blood. All receptors derive from a woman between 40 and 55 years old with active or convalescent COVID-19.

The genes are TRBV29-1 and TRBJ1-3; D unresolved. Germline CDR1 SQVTM, CDR2 ANQGSEA. This CDR3 has 13 residues. V shed 6 bases and J shed 2 bases, with 11 bases lying between them. In DNA, the CDR3 is TGCAGCGTGTGGGCCACAACTGGAAACACCATATATTTT. This codes for CSVWATTGNTIYF.

This clone was recorded a few times. This chain joins TRBV2 and TRBJ2-2; 10 bases are shared with TRBD2. This CDR3 is built from 15 residues. J gave up 3 bases and V 7 bases, and 5 bases lay outside the gene matches. Germline lookup yields CDR1 SNHLY and CDR2 FYNNEI. The CDR3: CASMPLAGHTGELFF. As DNA, the CDR3 is TGTGCCAGCATGCCACTAGCGGGACACACCGGGGAGCTGTTTTTT.

The rearrangement uses TRBV19 and TRBJ2-2; 9 bases fit TRBD2. The germline V gene encodes CDR1 LNHDA and CDR2 SQIVND (reference sequence). The length of the CDR3 is 15 residues. V dropped 5 bases and J dropped 1; count of bases not matched to a gene: 2. CDR3: CASSLSGGNTGELFF. The CDR3 coding sequence is TGTGCCAGTAGTCTTAGCGGGGGGAACACCGGGGAGCTGTTTTTT. Full variable domain (remainder filled in from reference TRBV19 and TRBJ2-2): DGGITQSPKYLFRKEGQNVTLSCEQNLNHDAMYWYRQDPGQGLRLIYYSQIVNDFQKGDIAEGYSVSREKKESFPLTVTSAQKNPTAFYLCASSLSGGNTGELFFGEGSRLTVL.

CDR3 nucleotide sequence: TGTGCCAGCAAGGCGGGGGGGCCGTTTGTTGAGACCCAGTACTTC. Protein sequence: CASKAGGPFVETQYF. The rearrangement links TRBV11-3 to TRBJ2-5; 9 bases agree with TRBD2. In germline, CDR1 is SGHNT, CDR2 YENEEA. The length of the CDR3 is 15 residues. The V gene end was trimmed by 7 bases and the J gene end by 5 bases; junction bases not matched to a gene: 11. Drawing the rest from reference TRBV11-3 and TRBJ2-5, the complete variable domain is EAGVVQSPRYKIIEKKQPVAFWCNPISGHNTLYWYLQNLGQGPELLIRYENEEAVDDSQLPKDRFSAERLKGVDSTLKIQPAELGDSAVYLCASKAGGPFVETQYFGPGTRLLVL.

This clone was observed a single time. The CDR3 loop is CASSEGGGNTIYF. The CDR3 DNA follows: TGTGCCAGCAGTGAAGGGGGGGGGAACACCATATATTTT. The chain couples TRBV25-1 to TRBJ1-3; a possible D gene is TRBD1 (5 bases). The ends were cut back, 2 bases at V and 7 bases at J, with 9 bases in the middle. This CDR3 has 13 residues. Germline V gene lookup returns CDR1 MGHDK and CDR2 SYGVNS. The full variable domain, its missing parts supplied by reference TRBV25-1 and TRBJ1-3, is EADIYQTPRYLVIGTGKKITLECSQTMGHDKMYWYQQDPGMELHLIHYSYGVNSTEKGDLSSESTVSRIRTEHFPLTLESARPSHTSQYLCASSEGGGNTIYFGEGSWLTVV.

The gene calls are TRBV18 and TRBJ2-7; the match to TRBD1 covers 8 bases. CDR1 and CDR2 (germline): KGHSH, LQKENI. J was trimmed by 3 bases and V by 6 bases; bases with no gene match: 7. The CDR3 covers 14 residues. The CDR3 DNA sequence: TGTGCCAGCTCGCTACCGGGACAGGTCTACGAGCAGTACTTC. It specifies CASSLPGQVYEQYF.

The V call is TRBV30, the J call TRBJ1-2; D uncertain. With 3 bases removed from V and 1 base from J, the gap between germline ends came to 15 bases. Germline V gene data show CDR1 as GTSNPN and CDR2 as SVGIG (reference sequence). This CDR3 spans 15 amino acids. The CDR3, as DNA: TGTGCCTGGAGCGCCGTTTTCGTCGGTAACTATGGCTACACCTTC. Protein sequence: CAWSAVFVGNYGYTF. The full variable domain, rest sourced from reference TRBV30 and TRBJ1-2, is SQTIHQWPATLVQPVGSPLSLECTVEGTSNPNLYWYRQAAGRGLQLLFYSVGIGQISSEVPQNLSASRPQDRQFILSSKKLLLSDSGFYLCAWSAVFVGNYGYTFGSGTRLTVV.

V usage is TRBV12-1 and J usage is TRBJ1-1; the table's D call, TRBD1, has no DNA check behind it. TRBV12-1 is a recognized pseudogene. CDR3 length equals 13 residues. CDR3 protein: CASSSHLVSGAFF. The CDR3 DNA is TGTGCCAGCAGCTCACACCTGGTCTCTGGCGCTTTCTTT.

The V gene is TRBV6-5, the J gene TRBJ1-5; TRBD1 agrees at 7 bases. Germline values: CDR1 MNHEY, CDR2 SVGAGI. V lost 2 bases and J lost 2; bases outside the gene matches: 6. This CDR3 is built from 16 residues. The CDR3 DNA sequence: TGTGCCAGCAGTTACGGGTTAACAGGGGGCAATCAGCCCCAGCATTTT. It translates to CASSYGLTGGNQPQHF.

The V and J genes are TRBV2 and TRBJ2-3; 7 nucleotides match TRBD1. The V segment lost 6 bases and the J segment 8 bases; nucleotides outside the gene matches: 11. The CDR3 has 14 residues. Per germline, CDR1 SNHLY and CDR2 FYNNEI. CDR3 sequence: CASRDRSSVGTQYF. DNA for the CDR3: TGTGCCAGCAGGGACAGGTCCTCAGTAGGTACGCAGTATTTT. The variable domain in full, completed from reference TRBV2 and TRBJ2-3, reads EPEVTQTPSHQVTQMGQEVILRCVPISNHLYFYWYRQILGQKVEFLVSFYNNEISEKSEIFDDQFSVERPDGSNFTLKIRSTKLEDSAMYFCASRDRSSVGTQYFGPGTRLTVL.

This clone turned up a few times. The V call is TRBV13, the J call TRBJ2-2; weak D call: TRBD1 (6 bases). The ends were cut back, 5 bases at V and 6 bases at J, with 13 bases in the middle. The CDR3 consists of 14 residues. CDR1 and CDR2 from the germline V gene are PRHDT and FYEKMQ (reference sequence). The CDR3 DNA follows: TGTGCCAGCAGCACAGGGTTTGTCGCCGGGGAGCTGTTTTTT. Protein product: CASSTGFVAGELFF.

This clone was seen a few times. V gene TRBV24-1 combines with J gene TRBJ1-2; D call uncertain. The V end was cut by 0 bases, the J end by 8 bases, with 12 bases between. Germline CDR1 reads KGHDR; CDR2 reads SFDVKD. CDR3 size: 14 residues. CDR3 bases: TGTGCCACCAGTGATTTGTCTTCGGGAAACGGCTACACCTTC. This encodes CATSDLSSGNGYTF.

This sequence joins TRBV9 and TRBJ2-3, with a possible D match to TRBD1 (5 bases). Between the trimmed V and J ends, which lost 0 bases and 1 base, there was a span of 12 bases. CDR1 SGDLS and CDR2 YYNGEE come from the germline V gene. This CDR3 contains 16 residues. The DNA of the CDR3 is TGTGCCAGCAGCGTAGAGATAGGGGTGGGCACAGATACGCAGTATTTT. It is translated as CASSVEIGVGTDTQYF. Drawing the rest from reference TRBV9 and TRBJ2-3, the complete variable domain is DSGVTQTPKHLITATGQRVTLRCSPRSGDLSVYWYQQSLDQGLQFLIQYYNGEERAKGNILERFSAQQFPDLHSELNLSSLELGDSALYFCASSVEIGVGTDTQYFGPGTRLTVL.

The chain recombines TRBV24-1 with TRBJ2-6, with TRBD1 matching 8 bases. CDR3 size: 16 residues. J gave up 4 bases and V 6 bases, and 7 bases lay outside the gene matches. Germline values: CDR1 KGHDR, CDR2 SFDVKD. The chain's CDR3 is CATSRTGGTGANVLTF. The CDR3, as DNA: TGTGCCACCAGTCGAACAGGGGGTACAGGGGCCAACGTCCTGACTTTC.

V usage is TRBV6-5 and J usage is TRBJ1-3; no clear D. The germline CDR1 and CDR2 sequences are MNHEY and SVGAGI. The CDR3 has 16 amino acids. Trimming removed 3 bases from V and 0 bases from J, with 12 bases in between. CDR3 region: CASSYWAGNSGNTIYF. The CDR3 nucleotides are TGTGCCAGCAGTTATTGGGCGGGCAACTCTGGAAACACCATATATTTT.

Note on this clone: Its ends do not fully match the called genes, so a read error is possible. The chain combines TRBV5-4 with TRBJ1-2, with D maybe TRBD1 (5 bases). The CDR3 runs to 12 residues. CDR1 SGHNT and CDR2 YYREEE come from the germline V gene (reference sequence). The CDR3 sequence: CSWGVENYGYTF. The CDR3 DNA reads as TGCTCGTGGGGGGTTGAAAACTATGGCTACACCTTC.

The V call is TRBV13, the J call TRBJ2-3, with D hard to call. The CDR3 length is 13 residues. The germline V gene has CDR1 PRHDT and CDR2 FYEKMQ (reference sequence). The V end was cut by 5 bases, the J end by 0 bases, with 6 bases between. In DNA form, the CDR3 reads TGTGCCAGCAGCCGAGCTAGCACAGATACGCAGTATTTT. This gives the protein CASSRASTDTQYF.

This chain connects TRBV24-1 to TRBJ1-1, with D unresolved. Trimming removed 7 bases from V and 5 bases from J, with 13 bases in between. Germline V CDR1 and CDR2: KGHDR, SFDVKD. The CDR3 consists of 13 residues. The CDR3 reads CATSEFAGTEAFF. In nucleotides, the CDR3 is TGTGCCACCAGCGAATTCGCGGGGACTGAAGCTTTCTTT.

The CDR3 bases are TGTGCCTGGAGTGGGGGGGACGGAGAGCCCCAGCATTTT. Translated, it gives CAWSGGDGEPQHF. The chain recombines TRBV30 with TRBJ1-5, with TRBD1 as a possible D gene (5 bases). Germline values: CDR1 GTSNPN, CDR2 SVGIG (reference sequence). The V end lost 1 base, the J end lost 8 bases, and 12 bases lay between the germline ends. CDR3 length: 13 residues.

This chain joins TRBV7-2 and TRBJ2-7; weak D call: TRBD2 (7 bases). Germline V gene data show CDR1 as SGHTA and CDR2 as FQGNSA. CDR3 length equals 16 residues. V was trimmed by 1 base and J by 3 bases, leaving 16 bases between them. The CDR3 region has the DNA TGTGCCAGCAGCTTAGGAGGGGGGGCCGGATACTACGAGCAGTACTTC. It specifies CASSLGGGAGYYEQYF. Filled out from reference TRBV7-2 and TRBJ2-7, the complete variable domain reads GAGVSQSPSNKVTEKGKDVELRCDPISGHTALYWYRQSLGQGLEFLIYFQGNSAPDKSGLPSDRFSAERTGGSVSTLTIQRTQQEDSAVYLCASSLGGGAGYYEQYFGPGTRLTVT.

The chain links TRBV19 to TRBJ1-2, with a possible D match to TRBD1 (6 bases). V was clipped by 6 bases and J by 8 bases, with 22 bases between them. CDR3 length: 15 residues. CDR1 LNHDA and CDR2 SQIVND come from the germline V gene (reference sequence). CDR3 in amino acids: CASREFQGPMMGYTF. In DNA, the CDR3 is TGTGCCAGTAGGGAGTTTCAGGGGCCAATGATGGGCTACACCTTC.

This chain links TRBV29-1 with TRBJ2-3; D possibly corresponds to TRBD1 (7 bases). Deletions cut 4 bases from V and 4 bases from J, with 15 bases between. The CDR3 has 14 amino acids. The germline V gene encodes CDR1 SQVTM and CDR2 ANQGSEA. For the CDR3, the DNA is TGCAGCGTTGCGGGCCAGGGGGAGGCAGATACGCAGTATTTT. Translation gives CSVAGQGEADTQYF.

The chain carries TRBV9 and TRBJ2-1; D call uncertain. Trimming stripped 0 bases from V and 9 bases from J, with 7 bases between. Germline V lookup: CDR1 SGDLS, CDR2 YYNGEE. This CDR3 region has 12 residues. The CDR3 loop is CASSVEATEQFF. The CDR3 nucleotides read TGTGCCAGCAGCGTAGAAGCTACTGAGCAGTTCTTC. The whole variable domain, remainder taken from reference TRBV9 and TRBJ2-1, is DSGVTQTPKHLITATGQRVTLRCSPRSGDLSVYWYQQSLDQGLQFLIQYYNGEERAKGNILERFSAQQFPDLHSELNLSSLELGDSALYFCASSVEATEQFFGPGTRLTVL.

This chain links TRBV18 with TRBJ2-7; D is undetermined. CDR1 KGHSH and CDR2 LQKENI come from the germline V gene. There are 15 residues in the CDR3. Trimming took 10 bases from V and 4 from J, leaving 23 bases between them. CDR3 coding DNA: TGTGCCACCTCGCCGTCGTTTGTATCACATTACGAGCAGTACTTC. Translated, it gives CATSPSFVSHYEQYF. The entire variable domain, with the rest obtained from reference TRBV18 and TRBJ2-7, is as follows: NAGVMQNPRHLVRRRGQEARLRCSPMKGHSHVYWYRQLPEEGLKFMVYLQKENIIDESGMPKERFSAEFPKEGPSILRIQQVVRGDSAAYFCATSPSFVSHYEQYFGPGTRLTVT.

This clone was found once. This chain links TRBV28 with TRBJ1-2, with D unresolved. The CDR3 covers 12 residues. Germline V gene lookup returns CDR1 MDHEN and CDR2 SYDVKM. V lost 4 bases and J 7 bases, leaving 10 bases between the germline ends. The CDR3 sequence is CASSYLDFGYTF. CDR3 sequence (DNA): TGTGCCAGCAGTTACCTTGACTTTGGCTACACCTTC.

The chain couples TRBV11-3 to TRBJ2-5, with 7 bases lining up with TRBD1. The CDR3 length is 16 residues. Trimming took 5 bases from V and 5 from J; bases not matched to a gene: 14. Germline CDR1 SGHNT, CDR2 YENEEA. The CDR3 region has the DNA TGTGCCAGCAGCCCCGAACAGGGGCTTCTTAGGGAGACCCAGTACTTC. Translated: CASSPEQGLLRETQYF.

This chain connects TRBV7-8 to TRBJ1-2; 8 bases match TRBD1. The CDR3 loop spans 12 amino acids. Germline assignment: CDR1 SGHVS and CDR2 FQNEAQ. The V segment lost 5 bases and the J segment 13 bases; nucleotides outside the gene matches: 9. The CDR3 DNA is TGTGCCAGCAGCCTGGACAGGGCGGCATCCACCTTC. Translating gives CASSLDRAASTF.